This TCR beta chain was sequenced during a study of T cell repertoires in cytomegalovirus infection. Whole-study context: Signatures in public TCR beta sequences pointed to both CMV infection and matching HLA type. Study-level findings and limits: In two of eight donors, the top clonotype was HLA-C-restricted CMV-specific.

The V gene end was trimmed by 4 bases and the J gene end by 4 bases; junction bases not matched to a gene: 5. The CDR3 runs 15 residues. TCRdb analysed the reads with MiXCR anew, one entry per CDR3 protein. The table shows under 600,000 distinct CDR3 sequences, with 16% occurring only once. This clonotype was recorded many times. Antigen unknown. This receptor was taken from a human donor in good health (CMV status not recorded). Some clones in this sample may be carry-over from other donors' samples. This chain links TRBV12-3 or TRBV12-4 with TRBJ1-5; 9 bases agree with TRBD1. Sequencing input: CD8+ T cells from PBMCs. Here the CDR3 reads CASSSGTGLNQPQHF. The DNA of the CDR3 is TGTGCCAGCAGTTCCGGGACAGGGTTAAATCAGCCCCAGCATTTT.